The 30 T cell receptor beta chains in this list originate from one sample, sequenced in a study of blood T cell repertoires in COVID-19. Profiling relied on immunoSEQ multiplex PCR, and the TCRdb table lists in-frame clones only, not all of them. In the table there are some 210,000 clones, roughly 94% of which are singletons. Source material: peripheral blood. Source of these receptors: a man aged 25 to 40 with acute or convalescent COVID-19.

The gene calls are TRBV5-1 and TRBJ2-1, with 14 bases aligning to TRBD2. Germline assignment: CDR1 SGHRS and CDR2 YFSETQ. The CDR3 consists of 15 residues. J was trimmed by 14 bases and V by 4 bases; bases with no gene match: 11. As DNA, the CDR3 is TGCGCCAGCAGCCCAACGACTAGCGGGGGGGCCTCGGAGTTCTTC. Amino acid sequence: CASSPTTSGGASEFF.

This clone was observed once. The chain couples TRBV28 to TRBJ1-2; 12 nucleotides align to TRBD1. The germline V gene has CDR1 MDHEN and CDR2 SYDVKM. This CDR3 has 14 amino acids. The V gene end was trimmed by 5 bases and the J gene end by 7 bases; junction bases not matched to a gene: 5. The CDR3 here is CASSLGQGAGGYTF. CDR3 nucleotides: TGTGCCAGCAGTCTGGGACAGGGGGCAGGTGGCTACACCTTC.

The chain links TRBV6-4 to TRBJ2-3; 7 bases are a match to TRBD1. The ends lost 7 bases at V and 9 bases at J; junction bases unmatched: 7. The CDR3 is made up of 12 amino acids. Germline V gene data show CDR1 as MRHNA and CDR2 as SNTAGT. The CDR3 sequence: CASKNRGQTQYF. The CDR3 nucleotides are TGTGCCAGCAAAAACAGGGGACAGACGCAGTATTTT.

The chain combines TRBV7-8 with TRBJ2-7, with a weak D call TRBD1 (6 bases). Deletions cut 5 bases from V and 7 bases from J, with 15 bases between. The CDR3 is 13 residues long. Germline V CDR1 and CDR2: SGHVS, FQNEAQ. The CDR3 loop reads CASSPGHMREQYF. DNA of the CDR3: TGTGCCAGCAGCCCGGGACATATGAGGGAGCAGTACTTC.

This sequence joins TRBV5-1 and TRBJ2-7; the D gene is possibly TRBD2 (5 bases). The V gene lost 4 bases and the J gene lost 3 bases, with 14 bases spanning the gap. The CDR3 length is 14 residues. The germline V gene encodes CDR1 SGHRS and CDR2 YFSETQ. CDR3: CASSPSTGNYEQYF. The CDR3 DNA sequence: TGCGCCAGCAGCCCGTCAACCGGGAACTACGAGCAGTACTTC.

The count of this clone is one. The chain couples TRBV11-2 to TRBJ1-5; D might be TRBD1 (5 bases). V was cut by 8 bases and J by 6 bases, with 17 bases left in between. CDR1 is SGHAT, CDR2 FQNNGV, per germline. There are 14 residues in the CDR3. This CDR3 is CASGQGSSGQPQHF. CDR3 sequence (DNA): TGTGCCAGCGGGCAGGGAAGCTCGGGTCAGCCCCAGCATTTT.

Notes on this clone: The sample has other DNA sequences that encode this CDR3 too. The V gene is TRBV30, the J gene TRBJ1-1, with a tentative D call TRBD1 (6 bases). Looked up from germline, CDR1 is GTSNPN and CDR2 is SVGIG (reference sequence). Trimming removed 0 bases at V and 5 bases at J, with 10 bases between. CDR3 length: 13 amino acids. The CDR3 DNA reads TGTGCCTGGAGTGTCCGAGGGGGAACTGAAGCTTTCTTT. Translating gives CAWSVRGGTEAFF.

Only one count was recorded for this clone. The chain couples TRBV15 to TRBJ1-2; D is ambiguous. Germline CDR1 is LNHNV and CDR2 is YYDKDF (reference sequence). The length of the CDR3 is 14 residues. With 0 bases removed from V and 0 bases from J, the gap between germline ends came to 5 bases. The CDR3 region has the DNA TGTGCCACCAGCAGAGAGAGAACTAACTATGGCTACACCTTC. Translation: CATSRERTNYGYTF. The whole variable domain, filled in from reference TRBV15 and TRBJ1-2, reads DAMVIQNPRYQVTQFGKPVTLSCSQTLNHNVMYWYQQKSSQAPKLLFHYYDKDFNNEADTPDNFQSRRPNTSFCFLDIRSPGLGDTAMYLCATSRERTNYGYTFGSGTRLTVV.

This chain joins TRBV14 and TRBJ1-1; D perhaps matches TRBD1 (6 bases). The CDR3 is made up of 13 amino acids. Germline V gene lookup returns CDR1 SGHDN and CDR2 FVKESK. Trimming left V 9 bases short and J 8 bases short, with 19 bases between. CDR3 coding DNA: TGTGCCAGACGTAAGGACAGTTTATCAGAAGCTTTCTTT. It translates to CARRKDSLSEAFF.

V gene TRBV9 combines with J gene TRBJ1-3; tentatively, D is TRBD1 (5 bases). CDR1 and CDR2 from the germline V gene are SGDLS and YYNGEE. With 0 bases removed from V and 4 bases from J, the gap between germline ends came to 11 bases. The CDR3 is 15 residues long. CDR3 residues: CASSVAAGLGNTIYF. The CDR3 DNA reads TGTGCCAGCAGCGTAGCGGCGGGGCTCGGAAACACCATATATTTT.

The CDR3 protein is CASSLPPEGYYEQYF. The CDR3 DNA follows: TGTGCCAGCAGTTTACCCCCCGAGGGTTATTACGAGCAGTACTTC. The V and J genes are TRBV6-6 and TRBJ2-7; the D gene is possibly TRBD2 (5 bases). Germline CDR1 is MNHNY and CDR2 is SVGAGI (reference sequence). The CDR3 consists of 15 residues. The germline V and J ends were trimmed by 4 bases and 4 bases, with 17 bases remaining between them.

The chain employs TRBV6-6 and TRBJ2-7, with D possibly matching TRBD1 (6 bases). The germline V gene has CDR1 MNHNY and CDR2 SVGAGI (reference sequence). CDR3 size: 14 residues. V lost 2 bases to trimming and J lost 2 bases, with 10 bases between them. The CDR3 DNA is TGTGCCAGCAGTTACGGTGCAGGGGCCTACGAGCAGTACTTC. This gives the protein CASSYGAGAYEQYF.

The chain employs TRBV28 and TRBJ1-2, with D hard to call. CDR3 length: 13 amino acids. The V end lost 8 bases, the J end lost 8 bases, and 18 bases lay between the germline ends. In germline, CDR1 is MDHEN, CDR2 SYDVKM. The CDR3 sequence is CASGLGGTSGYTF. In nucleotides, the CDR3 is TGTGCCAGCGGACTGGGAGGTACGTCAGGCTACACCTTC.

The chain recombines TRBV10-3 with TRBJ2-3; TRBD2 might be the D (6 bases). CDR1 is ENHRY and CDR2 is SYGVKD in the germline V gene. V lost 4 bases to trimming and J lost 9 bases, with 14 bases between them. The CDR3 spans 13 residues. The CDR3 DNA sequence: TGTGCCATCAGTGTGGACGGGAGCTTGACGCAGTATTTT. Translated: CAISVDGSLTQYF.

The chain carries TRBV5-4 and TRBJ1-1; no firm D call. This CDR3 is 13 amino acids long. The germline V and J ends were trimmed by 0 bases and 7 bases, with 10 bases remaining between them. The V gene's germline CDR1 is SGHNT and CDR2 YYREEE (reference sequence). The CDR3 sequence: CASSLADSYEAFF. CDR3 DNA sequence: TGTGCCAGCAGCTTGGCGGACTCCTATGAAGCTTTCTTT.

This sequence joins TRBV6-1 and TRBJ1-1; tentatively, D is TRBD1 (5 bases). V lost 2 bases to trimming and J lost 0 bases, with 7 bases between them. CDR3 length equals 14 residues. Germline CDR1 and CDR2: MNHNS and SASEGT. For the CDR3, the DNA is TGTGCCAGCAGTGAACAGGGCATGAACACTGAAGCTTTCTTT. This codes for CASSEQGMNTEAFF.

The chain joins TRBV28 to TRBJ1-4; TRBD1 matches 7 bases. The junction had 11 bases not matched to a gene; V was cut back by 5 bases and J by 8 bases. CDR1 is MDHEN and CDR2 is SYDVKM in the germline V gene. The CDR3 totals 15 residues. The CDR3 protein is CASSETGTVPEKLFF. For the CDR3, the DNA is TGTGCCAGCAGTGAAACCGGGACAGTCCCCGAAAAACTGTTTTTT.

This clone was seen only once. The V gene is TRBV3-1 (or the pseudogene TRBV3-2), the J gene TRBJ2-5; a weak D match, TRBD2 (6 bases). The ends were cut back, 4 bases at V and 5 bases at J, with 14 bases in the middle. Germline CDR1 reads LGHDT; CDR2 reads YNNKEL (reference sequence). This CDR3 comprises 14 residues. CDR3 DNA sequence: TGTGCCAGCAGCCCGCCGGGACTTAGGGAGACCCAGTACTTC. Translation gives CASSPPGLRETQYF.

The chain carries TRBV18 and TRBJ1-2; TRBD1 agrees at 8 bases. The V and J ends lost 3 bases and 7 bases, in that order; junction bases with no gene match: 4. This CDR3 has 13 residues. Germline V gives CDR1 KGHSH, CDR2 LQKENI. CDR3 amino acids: CASSPDRESGYTF. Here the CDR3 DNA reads TGTGCCAGCTCACCGGACAGGGAATCTGGCTACACCTTC. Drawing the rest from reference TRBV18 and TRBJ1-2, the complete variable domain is NAGVMQNPRHLVRRRGQEARLRCSPMKGHSHVYWYRQLPEEGLKFMVYLQKENIIDESGMPKERFSAEFPKEGPSILRIQQVVRGDSAAYFCASSPDRESGYTFGSGTRLTVV.

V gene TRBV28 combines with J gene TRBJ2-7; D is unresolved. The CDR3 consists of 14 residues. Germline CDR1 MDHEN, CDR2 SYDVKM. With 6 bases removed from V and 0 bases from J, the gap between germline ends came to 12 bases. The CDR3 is CASSDNTNSYEQYF. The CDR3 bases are TGTGCCAGCAGCGACAACACAAACTCCTACGAGCAGTACTTC.

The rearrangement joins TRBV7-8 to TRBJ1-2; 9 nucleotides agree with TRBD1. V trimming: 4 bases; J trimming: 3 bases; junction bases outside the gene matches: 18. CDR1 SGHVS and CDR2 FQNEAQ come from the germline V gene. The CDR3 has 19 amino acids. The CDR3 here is CASSSPGDREYEEDYGYTF. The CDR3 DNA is TGTGCCAGCAGCTCCCCCGGGGACAGGGAGTATGAAGAAGACTATGGCTACACCTTC.

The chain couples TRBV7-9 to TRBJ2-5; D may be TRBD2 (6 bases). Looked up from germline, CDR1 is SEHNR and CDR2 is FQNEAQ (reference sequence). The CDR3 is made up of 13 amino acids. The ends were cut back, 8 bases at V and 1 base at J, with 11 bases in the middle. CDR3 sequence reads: CASGGTAQETQYF. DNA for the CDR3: TGTGCCAGCGGCGGGACGGCCCAAGAGACCCAGTACTTC.

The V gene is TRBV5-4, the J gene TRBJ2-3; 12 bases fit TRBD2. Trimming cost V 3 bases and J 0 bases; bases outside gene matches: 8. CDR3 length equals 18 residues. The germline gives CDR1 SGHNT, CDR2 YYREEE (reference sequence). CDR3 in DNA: TGTGCCAGCAGCTCCCGACTAGCGGGGGTGACTAGCACAGATACGCAGTATTTT. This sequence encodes CASSSRLAGVTSTDTQYF.

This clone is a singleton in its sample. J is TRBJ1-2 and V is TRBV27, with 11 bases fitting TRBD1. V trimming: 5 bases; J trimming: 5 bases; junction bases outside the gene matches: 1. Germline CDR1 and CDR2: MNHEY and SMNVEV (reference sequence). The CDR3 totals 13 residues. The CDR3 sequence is CASSGDRGYGYTF. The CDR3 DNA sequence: TGTGCCAGCAGTGGGGACAGGGGGTATGGCTACACCTTC.

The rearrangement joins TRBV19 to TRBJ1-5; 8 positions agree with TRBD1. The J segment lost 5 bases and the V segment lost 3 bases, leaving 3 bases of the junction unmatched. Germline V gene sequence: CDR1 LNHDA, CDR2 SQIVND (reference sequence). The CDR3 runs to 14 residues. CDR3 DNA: TGTGCCAGTAGTATTGTACAGGGGGATCAGCCCCAGCATTTT. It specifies CASSIVQGDQPQHF.

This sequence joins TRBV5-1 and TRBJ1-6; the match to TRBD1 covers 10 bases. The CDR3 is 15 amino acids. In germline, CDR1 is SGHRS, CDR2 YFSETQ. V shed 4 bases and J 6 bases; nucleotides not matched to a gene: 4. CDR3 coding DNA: TGCGCCAGCAGCCTATGGACAGGGGGTAATTCACCCCTCCACTTT. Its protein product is CASSLWTGGNSPLHF.

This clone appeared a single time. CDR3 in amino acids: CASNRWTGANSPLHF. DNA of the CDR3: TGTGCCAGCAACCGGTGGACAGGTGCGAATTCACCCCTCCACTTT. V and J are TRBV28 and TRBJ1-6; 7 bases are shared with TRBD1. This CDR3 region has 15 residues. Germline lookup yields CDR1 MDHEN and CDR2 SYDVKM. V trimming: 7 bases; J trimming: 7 bases; junction bases outside the gene matches: 10.

The CDR3 DNA reads as TGTGCCAGCAGTATTAGCGGGGGACGCACAGATACGCAGTATTTT. This encodes CASSISGGRTDTQYF. The genes are TRBV6-2 or TRBV6-3 and TRBJ2-3, with TRBD2 matching over 9 bases. The junction had 4 bases not matched to a gene; V was cut back by 5 bases and J by 1 base. From germline, CDR1 is MNHEY and CDR2 SVGEGT. This CDR3 has 15 amino acids.

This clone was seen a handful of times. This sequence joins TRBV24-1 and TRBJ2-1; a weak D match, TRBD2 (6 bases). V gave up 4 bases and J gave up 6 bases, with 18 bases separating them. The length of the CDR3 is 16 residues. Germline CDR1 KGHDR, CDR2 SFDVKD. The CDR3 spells CATSDQPGLLRNEQFF. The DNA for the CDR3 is TGTGCCACCAGTGACCAACCGGGACTCCTTCGCAATGAGCAGTTCTTC.

This chain's CDR3 is CATSRAGGLISAMDTQYF. The DNA of the CDR3 is TGTGCCACCAGCAGAGCGGGGGGCCTTATCTCGGCTATGGATACGCAGTATTTT. The V call is TRBV15, the J call TRBJ2-3, with TRBD2 as a possible D gene (7 bases). Per germline, CDR1 LNHNV and CDR2 YYDKDF (reference sequence). The CDR3 has 18 residues. V lost 1 base to trimming and J lost 6 bases, with 23 bases between them. The full variable domain, with the rest looked up from reference TRBV15 and TRBJ2-3, is DAMVIQNPRYQVTQFGKPVTLSCSQTLNHNVMYWYQQKSSQAPKLLFHYYDKDFNNEADTPDNFQSRRPNTSFCFLDIRSPGLGDTAMYLCATSRAGGLISAMDTQYFGPGTRLTVL.